This T cell receptor beta chain is from a study of shared clonotypes between healthy human individuals. Study-wide findings and caveats: At large depth, rarefaction still showed sorted-subset sequencing to be incomplete. Of the naive CD4 clonotypes, about 5% were shared across several donors.

Assay execution proceeded at the deep level. Study processing details: There were no quality scores in the junction-only immunoSEQ sequences, so filtering differed. The table came from immunoSEQ multiplex PCR; TCRdb's copy has only in-frame clones and leaves some out. Clone size and the V and J calls come from that table; the DNA yielded D and trimming. The sample includes more than 2 million clones, 85% to 95% of them seen just once. On this clone itself: The antigen remains undetermined.

The sample taken for sequencing was naive CD4+ T cells sorted from blood. Subset specified: CD45RA+ positively selected. This clonotype originated in a man in his late teens or twenties in good health.

The chain's CDR3 is CATQGQGGSPLHF. The CDR3 DNA follows: TGCGCCACGCAGGGACAGGGGGGTTCACCCCTCCACTTT. The genes are TRBV10-2 and TRBJ1-6, with 11 bases fitting TRBD1. This CDR3 spans 13 amino acids. V shed 10 bases, J shed 9 bases, and the junction held 5 bases outside the gene matches. Per the germline V gene, CDR1 is WSHSY and CDR2 is SAAADI.